The rows below give T cell receptor beta chains drawn from one sample of a study of blood T cell repertoires in COVID-19. Here immunoSEQ multiplex PCR was the method, and the copy in TCRdb shows in-frame clones only, minus some. The data contain approximately 220,000 clones, about 83% of them singletons. Sequenced input: PBMCs or T cells enriched from blood (not recorded which). The source of these receptors is a woman aged 40 to 49 who had recovered from COVID-19. CDR3s include the opening cysteine and the closing phenylalanine or tryptophan. Each record gives: D gene, clone size, J gene, V gene, CDR3 DNA, CDR3 protein. A D gene is named only where the DNA matches it firmly. Expanded clones get a size class; other rows say once, few or many, or leave the size out.

TRBD2 . TRBJ2-7 TRBV10-3 TGTGCCATCAGTCCGACTAGCGGGAGGAGGTACGAGCAGTACTTC CAISPTSGRRYEQYF
. few TRBJ2-3 TRBV11-3 TGTGCCAGCAGCCCGGGGGTCAACCCCACAGATACGCAGTATTTT CASSPGVNPTDTQYF
. once TRBJ1-6 TRBV2 TGTGCCAGCATTCAGGGACAAAATTCACCCCTCCACTTT CASIQGQNSPLHF
TRBD2 . TRBJ2-1 TRBV7-9 TGTGCCAGCAGCTTTAGTCTAGCGGACGCCAATGAGCAGTTCTTC CASSFSLADANEQFF
TRBD1 . TRBJ1-1 TRBV7-2 TGTGCCAGCAGCTTAGATGGGACAGGGCGGACTGAAGCTTTCTTT CASSLDGTGRTEAFF
. . TRBJ2-1 TRBV7-2 TGTGCCAGCAGCTTAATGCGTTACAATGAGCAGTTCTTC CASSLMRYNEQFF
TRBD1 few TRBJ2-1 TRBV6-4 TGTGCCAGCAGTGGAGAACAGGGGGCTTATAATGAGCAGTTCTTC CASSGEQGAYNEQFF
TRBD2 . TRBJ2-1 TRBV11-3 TGTGCCAGCAGCTTCGGGGGGGGTAGCGGGAGAGCTTCCTACAATGAGCAGTTCTTC CASSFGGGSGRASYNEQFF
. . TRBJ2-1 TRBV2 TGTGCCAGCAGTCATCCTATGGGGCAATCGTCGCTACAAGATGAGCAGTTCTTC CASSHPMGQSSLQDEQFF
. . TRBJ1-1 TRBV4-1 TGCGCCAGCAGCCAAGTCAGGGGAACTATGAACACTGAAGCTTTCTTT CASSQVRGTMNTEAFF
. . TRBJ1-1 TRBV7-2 TGTGCCAGCAGCCTCACAACAGGGATCCCTGAAGCTTTCTTT CASSLTTGIPEAFF
TRBD1 few TRBJ2-3 TRBV3-1/TRBV3-2 TGTGCCAGCAGCCCCGTTACGGACAGGGTAAAAGATACGCAGTATTTT CASSPVTDRVKDTQYF
. . TRBJ1-1 TRBV7-2 TGTGCCAGCAGCCCGCGGGGTATGAACACTGAAGCTTTCTTT CASSPRGMNTEAFF
TRBD1 once TRBJ1-2 TRBV6-2/TRBV6-3 TGTGCCAGCAGTTACGGCGCCAGGGGGCTCCAGGGCTACACCTTC CASSYGARGLQGYTF
. . TRBJ1-3 TRBV27 TGTGCCAGCAGTTTGAGACAGCCGATCTCTGGAAACACCATATATTTT CASSLRQPISGNTIYF
. . TRBJ2-7 TRBV5-8 TGTGCCAGCAGCTTCAGACAGAGTGCCACCTACGAGCAGTACTTC CASSFRQSATYEQYF